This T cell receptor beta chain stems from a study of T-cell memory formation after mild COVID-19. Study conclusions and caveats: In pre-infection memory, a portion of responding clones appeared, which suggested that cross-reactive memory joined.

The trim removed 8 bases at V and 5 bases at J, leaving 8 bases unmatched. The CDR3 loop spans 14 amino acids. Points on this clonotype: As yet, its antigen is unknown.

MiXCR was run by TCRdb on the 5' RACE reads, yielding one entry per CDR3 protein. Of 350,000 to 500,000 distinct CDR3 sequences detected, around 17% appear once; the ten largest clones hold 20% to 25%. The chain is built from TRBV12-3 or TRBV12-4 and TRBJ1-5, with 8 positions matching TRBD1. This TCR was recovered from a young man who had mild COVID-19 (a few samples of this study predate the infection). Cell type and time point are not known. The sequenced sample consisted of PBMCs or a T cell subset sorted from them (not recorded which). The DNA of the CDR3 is TGTGCCAGCGGAGCGGGACAGGATCATCAGCCCCAGCATTTT. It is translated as CASGAGQDHQPQHF.